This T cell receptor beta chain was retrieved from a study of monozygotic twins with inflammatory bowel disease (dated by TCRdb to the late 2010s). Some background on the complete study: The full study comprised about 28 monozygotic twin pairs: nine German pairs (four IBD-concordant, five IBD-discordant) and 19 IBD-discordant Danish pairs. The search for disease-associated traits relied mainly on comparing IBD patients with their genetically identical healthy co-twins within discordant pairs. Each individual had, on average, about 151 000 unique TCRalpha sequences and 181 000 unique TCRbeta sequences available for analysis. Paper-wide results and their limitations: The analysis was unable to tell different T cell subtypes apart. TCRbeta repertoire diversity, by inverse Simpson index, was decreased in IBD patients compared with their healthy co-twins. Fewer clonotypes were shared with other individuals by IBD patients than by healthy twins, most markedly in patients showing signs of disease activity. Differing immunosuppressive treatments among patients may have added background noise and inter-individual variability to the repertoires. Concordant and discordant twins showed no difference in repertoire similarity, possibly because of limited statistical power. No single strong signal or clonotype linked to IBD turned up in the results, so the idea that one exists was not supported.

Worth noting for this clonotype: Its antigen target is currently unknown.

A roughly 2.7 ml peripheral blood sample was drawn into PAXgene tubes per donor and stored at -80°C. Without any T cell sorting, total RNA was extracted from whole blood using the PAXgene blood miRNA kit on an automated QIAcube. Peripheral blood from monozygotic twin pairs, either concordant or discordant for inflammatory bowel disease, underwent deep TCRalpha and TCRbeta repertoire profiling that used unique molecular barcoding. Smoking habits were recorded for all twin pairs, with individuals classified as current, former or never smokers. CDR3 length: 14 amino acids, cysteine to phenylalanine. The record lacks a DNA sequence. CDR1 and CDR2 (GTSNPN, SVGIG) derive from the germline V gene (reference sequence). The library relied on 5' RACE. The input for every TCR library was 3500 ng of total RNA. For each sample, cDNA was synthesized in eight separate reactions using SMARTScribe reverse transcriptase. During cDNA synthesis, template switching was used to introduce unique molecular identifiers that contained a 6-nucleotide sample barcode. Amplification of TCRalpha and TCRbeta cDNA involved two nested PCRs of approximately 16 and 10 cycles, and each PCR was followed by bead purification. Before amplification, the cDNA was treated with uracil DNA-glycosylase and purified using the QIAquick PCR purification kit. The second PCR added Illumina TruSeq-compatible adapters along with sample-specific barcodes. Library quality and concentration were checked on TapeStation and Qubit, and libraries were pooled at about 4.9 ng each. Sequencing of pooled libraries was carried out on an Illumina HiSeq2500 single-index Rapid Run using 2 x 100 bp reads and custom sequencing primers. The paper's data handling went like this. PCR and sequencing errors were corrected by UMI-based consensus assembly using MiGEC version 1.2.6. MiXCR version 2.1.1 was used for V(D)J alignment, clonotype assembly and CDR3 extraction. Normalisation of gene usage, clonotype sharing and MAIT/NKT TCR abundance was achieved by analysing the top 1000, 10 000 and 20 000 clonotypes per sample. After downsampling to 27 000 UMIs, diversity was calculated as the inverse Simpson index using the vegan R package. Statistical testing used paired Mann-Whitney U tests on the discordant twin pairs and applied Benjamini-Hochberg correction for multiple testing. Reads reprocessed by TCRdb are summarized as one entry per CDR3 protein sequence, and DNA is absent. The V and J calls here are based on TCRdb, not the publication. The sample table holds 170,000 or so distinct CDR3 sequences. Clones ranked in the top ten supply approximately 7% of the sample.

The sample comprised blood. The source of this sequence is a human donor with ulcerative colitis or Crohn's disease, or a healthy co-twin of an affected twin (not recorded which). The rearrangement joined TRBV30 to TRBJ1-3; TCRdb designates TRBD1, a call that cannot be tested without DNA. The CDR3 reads CAWSRDRFGNTIYF.